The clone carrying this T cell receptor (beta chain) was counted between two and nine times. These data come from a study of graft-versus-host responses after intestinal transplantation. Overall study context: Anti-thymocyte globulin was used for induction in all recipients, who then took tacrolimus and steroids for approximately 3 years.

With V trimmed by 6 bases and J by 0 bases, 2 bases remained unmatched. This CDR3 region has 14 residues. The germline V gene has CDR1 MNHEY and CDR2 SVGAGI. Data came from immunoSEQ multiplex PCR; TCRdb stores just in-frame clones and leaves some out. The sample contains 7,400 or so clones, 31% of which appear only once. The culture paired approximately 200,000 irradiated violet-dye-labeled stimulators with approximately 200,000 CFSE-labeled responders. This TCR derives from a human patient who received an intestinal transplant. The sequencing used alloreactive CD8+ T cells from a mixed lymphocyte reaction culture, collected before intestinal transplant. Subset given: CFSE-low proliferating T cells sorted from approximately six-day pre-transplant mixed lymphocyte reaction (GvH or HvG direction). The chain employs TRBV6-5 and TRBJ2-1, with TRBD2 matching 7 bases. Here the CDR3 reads CASSGGISYNEQFF. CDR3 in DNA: TGTGCCAGCAGCGGGGGGATCTCCTACAATGAGCAGTTCTTC.